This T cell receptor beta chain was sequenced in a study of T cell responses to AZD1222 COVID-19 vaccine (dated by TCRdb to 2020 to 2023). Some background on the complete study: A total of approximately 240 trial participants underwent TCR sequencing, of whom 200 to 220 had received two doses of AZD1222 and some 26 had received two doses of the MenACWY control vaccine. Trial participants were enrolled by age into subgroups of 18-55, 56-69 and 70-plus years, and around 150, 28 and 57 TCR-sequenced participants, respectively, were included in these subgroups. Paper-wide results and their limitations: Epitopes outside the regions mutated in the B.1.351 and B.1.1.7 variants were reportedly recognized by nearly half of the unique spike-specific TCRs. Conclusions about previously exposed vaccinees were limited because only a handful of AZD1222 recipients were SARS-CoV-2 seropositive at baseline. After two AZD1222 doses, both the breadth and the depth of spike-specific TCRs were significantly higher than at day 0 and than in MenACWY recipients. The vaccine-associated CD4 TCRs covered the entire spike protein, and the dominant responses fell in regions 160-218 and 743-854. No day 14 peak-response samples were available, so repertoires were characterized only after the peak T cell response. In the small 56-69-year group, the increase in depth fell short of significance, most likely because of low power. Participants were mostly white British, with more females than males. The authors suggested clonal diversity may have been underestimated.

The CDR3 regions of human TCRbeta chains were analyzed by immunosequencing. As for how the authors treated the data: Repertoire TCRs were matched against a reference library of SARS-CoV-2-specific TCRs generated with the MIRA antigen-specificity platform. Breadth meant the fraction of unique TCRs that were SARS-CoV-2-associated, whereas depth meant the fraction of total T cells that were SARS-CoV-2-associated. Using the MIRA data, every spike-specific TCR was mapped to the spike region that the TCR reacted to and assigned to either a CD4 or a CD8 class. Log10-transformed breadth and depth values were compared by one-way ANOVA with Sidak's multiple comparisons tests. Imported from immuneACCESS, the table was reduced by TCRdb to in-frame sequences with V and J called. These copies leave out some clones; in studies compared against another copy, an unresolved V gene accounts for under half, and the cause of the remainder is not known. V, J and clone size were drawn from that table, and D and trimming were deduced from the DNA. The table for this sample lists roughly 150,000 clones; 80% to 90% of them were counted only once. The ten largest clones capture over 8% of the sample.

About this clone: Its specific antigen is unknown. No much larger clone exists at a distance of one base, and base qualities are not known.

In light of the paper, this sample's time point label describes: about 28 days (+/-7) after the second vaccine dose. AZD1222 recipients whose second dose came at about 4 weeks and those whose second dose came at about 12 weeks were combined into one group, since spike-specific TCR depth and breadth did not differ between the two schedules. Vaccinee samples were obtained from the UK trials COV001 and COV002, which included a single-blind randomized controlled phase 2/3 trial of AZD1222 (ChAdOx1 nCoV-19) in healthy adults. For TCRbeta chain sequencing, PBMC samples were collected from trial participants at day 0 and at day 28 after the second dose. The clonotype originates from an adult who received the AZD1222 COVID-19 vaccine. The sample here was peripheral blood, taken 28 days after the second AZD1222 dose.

CDR3 loop: CAWSPDQNQPQHF. The nucleotides are TGTGCCTGGAGTCCGGACCAAAATCAGCCCCAGCATTTT. This chain is built from TRBV30 and TRBJ1-5; the D gene lacks a confident call. The germline V gene (reference sequence) supplies CDR1 GTSNPN and CDR2 SVGIG. From its cysteine to its phenylalanine, the CDR3 spans 13 amino acids. The kept DNA is CDR3 alone, 39 bases in frame from the first base. The trim is 2 bases for V and 4 bases for J, with a gap of 9 bases between the germline ends.